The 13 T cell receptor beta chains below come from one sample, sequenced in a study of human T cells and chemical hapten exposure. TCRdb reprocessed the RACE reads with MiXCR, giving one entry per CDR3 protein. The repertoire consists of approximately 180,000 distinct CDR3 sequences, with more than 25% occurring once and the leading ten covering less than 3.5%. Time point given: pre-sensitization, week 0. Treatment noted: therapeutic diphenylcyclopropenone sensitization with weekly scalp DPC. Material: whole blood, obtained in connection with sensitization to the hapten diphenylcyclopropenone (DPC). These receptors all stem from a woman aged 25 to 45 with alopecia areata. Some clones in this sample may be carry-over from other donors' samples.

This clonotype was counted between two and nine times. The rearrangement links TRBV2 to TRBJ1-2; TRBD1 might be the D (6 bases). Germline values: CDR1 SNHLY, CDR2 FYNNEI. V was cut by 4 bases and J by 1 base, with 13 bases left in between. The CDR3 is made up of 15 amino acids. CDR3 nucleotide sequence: TGTGCCAGCAGTGCCCGGGACACCAATAACTATGGCTACACCTTC. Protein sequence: CASSARDTNNYGYTF.

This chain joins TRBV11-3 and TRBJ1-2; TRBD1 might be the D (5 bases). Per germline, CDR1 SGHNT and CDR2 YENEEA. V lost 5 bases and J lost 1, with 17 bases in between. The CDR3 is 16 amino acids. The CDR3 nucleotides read TGTGCCAGCAGCCCGTGGGAGGGGCCGAATAACTATGGCTACACCTTC. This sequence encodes CASSPWEGPNNYGYTF. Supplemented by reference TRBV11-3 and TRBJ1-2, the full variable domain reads EAGVVQSPRYKIIEKKQPVAFWCNPISGHNTLYWYLQNLGQGPELLIRYENEEAVDDSQLPKDRFSAERLKGVDSTLKIQPAELGDSAVYLCASSPWEGPNNYGYTFGSGTRLTVV.

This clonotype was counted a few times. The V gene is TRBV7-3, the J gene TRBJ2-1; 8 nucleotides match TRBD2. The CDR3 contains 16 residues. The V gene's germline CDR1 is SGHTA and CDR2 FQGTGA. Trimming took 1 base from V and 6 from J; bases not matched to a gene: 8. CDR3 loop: CASSLMWGLGANEQFF. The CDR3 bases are TGTGCCAGCAGCTTAATGTGGGGACTAGGTGCCAATGAGCAGTTCTTC.

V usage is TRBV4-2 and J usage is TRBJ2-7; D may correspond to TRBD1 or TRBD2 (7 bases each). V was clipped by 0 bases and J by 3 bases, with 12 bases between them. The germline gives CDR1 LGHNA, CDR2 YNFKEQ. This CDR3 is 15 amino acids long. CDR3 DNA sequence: TGTGCCAGCAGCCAAGAGAGCAGGGGGGGCTACGAGCAGTACTTC. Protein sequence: CASSQESRGGYEQYF.

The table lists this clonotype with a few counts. CDR3 sequence (DNA): TGTGCCAGCAGCTTAGCTCTACAGGGTACTGAAGCTTTCTTT. Amino acid sequence: CASSLALQGTEAFF. V and J are TRBV11-2 and TRBJ1-1; TRBD1 might be the D (6 bases). Deletions cut 1 base from V and 5 bases from J, with 11 bases between. Germline CDR1 reads SGHAT; CDR2 reads FQNNGV. The CDR3 has 14 residues.

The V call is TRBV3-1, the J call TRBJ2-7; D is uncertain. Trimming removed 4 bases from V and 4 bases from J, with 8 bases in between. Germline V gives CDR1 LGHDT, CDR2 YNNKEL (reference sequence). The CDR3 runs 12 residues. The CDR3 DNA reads TGTGCCAGCAGCCCTTCCCCTTACGAGCAGTACTTC. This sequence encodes CASSPSPYEQYF.

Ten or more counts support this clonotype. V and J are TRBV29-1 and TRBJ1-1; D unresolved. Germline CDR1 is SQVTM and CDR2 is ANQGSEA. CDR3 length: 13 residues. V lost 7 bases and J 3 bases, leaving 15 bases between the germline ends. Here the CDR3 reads CSAQTFGDTEAFF. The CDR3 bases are TGCAGCGCCCAGACCTTCGGGGACACTGAAGCTTTCTTT.

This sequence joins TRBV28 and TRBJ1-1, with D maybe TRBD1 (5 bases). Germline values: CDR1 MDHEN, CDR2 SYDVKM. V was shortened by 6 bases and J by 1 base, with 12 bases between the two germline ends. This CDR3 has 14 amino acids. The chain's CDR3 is CASSPTGANTEAFF. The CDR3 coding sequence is TGTGCCAGCAGCCCAACCGGGGCGAACACTGAAGCTTTCTTT. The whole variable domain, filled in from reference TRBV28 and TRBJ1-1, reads DVKVTQSSRYLVKRTGEKVFLECVQDMDHENMFWYRQDPGLGLRLIYFSYDVKMKEKGDIPEGYSVSREKKERFSLILESASTNQTSMYLCASSPTGANTEAFFGQGTRLTVV.

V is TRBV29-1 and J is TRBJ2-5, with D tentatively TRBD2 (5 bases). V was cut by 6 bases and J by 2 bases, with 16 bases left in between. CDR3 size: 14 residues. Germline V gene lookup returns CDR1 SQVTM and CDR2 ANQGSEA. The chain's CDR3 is CSVNLLAKQETQYF. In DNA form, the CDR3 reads TGCAGCGTGAACCTTCTAGCTAAACAAGAGACCCAGTACTTC.

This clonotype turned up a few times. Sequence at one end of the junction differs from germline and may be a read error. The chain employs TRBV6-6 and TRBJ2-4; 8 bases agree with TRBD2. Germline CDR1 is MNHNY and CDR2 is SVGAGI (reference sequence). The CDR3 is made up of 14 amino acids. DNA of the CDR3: TGTGCCAGCACCCACGGGGGGGCCACAAACATTCAGTACTTC. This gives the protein CASTHGGATNIQYF.

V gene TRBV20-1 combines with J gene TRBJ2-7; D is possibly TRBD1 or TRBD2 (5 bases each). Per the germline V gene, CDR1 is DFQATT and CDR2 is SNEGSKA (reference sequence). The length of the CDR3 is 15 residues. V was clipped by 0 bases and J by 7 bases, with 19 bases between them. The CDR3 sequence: CSARDVLAREGEQYF. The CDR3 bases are TGCAGTGCTAGAGATGTTTTAGCGCGAGAGGGGGAGCAGTACTTC.

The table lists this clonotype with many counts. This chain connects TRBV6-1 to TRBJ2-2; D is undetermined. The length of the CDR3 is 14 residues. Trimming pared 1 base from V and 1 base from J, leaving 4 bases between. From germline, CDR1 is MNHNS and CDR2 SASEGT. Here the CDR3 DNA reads TGTGCCAGCAGTGAAGTAGGGAACACCGGGGAGCTGTTTTTT. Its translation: CASSEVGNTGELFF.

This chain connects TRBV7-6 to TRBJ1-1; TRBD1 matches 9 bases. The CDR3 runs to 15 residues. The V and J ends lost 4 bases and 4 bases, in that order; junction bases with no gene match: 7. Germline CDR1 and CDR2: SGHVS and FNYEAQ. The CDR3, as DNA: TGTGCCAGCAGCTCCCCGAGACAGGGGGGCACTGAAGCTTTCTTT. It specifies CASSSPRQGGTEAFF.